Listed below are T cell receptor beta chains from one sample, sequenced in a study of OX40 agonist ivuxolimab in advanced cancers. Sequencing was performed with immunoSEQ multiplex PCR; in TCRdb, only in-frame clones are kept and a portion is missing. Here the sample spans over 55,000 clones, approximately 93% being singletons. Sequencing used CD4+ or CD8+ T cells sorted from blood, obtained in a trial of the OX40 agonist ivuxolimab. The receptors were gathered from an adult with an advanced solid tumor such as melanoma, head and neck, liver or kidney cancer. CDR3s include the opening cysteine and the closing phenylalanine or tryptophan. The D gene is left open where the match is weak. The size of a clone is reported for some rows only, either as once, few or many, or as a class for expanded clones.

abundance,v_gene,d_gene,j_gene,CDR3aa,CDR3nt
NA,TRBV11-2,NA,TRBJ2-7,CASSLEARLEQYF,TGTGCCAGCAGCTTAGAAGCGCGACTCGAGCAGTACTTC
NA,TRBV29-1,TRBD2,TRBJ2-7,CSVVAGKVYEQYF,TGCAGCGTTGTAGCGGGAAAGGTGTACGAGCAGTACTTC
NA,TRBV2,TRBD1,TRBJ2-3,CASTPGTGFTDTQYF,TGTGCCAGTACTCCCGGGACAGGGTTCACAGATACGCAGTATTTT
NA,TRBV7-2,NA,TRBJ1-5,CASSLSSNQPQHF,TGTGCCAGCAGCTTAAGTAGCAATCAGCCCCAGCATTTT
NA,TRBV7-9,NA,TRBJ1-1,CASSLRQENTEAFF,TGTGCCAGCAGCTTAAGGCAGGAGAACACTGAAGCTTTCTTT
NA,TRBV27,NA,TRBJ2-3,CASSSQGNTQYF,TGTGCCAGCTCTTCCCAGGGGAATACGCAGTATTTT
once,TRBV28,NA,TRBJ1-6,CASSLGALSYNSPLHF,TGTGCCAGCAGTTTAGGGGCCTTATCTTATAATTCACCCCTCCACTTT
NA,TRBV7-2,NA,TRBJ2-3,CASSLGGRDTQYF,TGTGCCAGCAGCTTAGGGGGGAGAGATACGCAGTATTTT
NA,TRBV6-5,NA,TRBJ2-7,CASSYSRDTLGGEQYF,TGTGCCAGCAGTTACTCTCGGGACACTTTGGGGGGGGAGCAGTACTTC
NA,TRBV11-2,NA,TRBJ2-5,CASSSIGQRQETQYF,TGTGCCAGCAGCTCTATTGGACAGCGCCAAGAGACCCAGTACTTC
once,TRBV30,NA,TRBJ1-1,CAWSELVWGEAFF,TGTGCCTGGAGTGAGTTGGTCTGGGGTGAAGCTTTCTTT
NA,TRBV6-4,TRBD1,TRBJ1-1,CASSRDRRTEAFF,TGTGCCAGCAGTCGGGACAGGCGGACTGAAGCTTTCTTT
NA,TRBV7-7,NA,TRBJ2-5,CASSLAGGRGETQYF,TGTGCTAGCAGCTTAGCTGGAGGGCGCGGCGAGACCCAGTACTTC
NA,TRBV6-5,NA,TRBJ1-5,CASSYSEFWQPQHF,TGTGCCAGCAGTTACTCGGAGTTTTGGCAGCCCCAGCATTTT
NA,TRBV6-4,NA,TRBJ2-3,CASSDSFSTDTQYF,TGTGCCAGCAGTGACTCATTCTCCACAGATACGCAGTATTTT
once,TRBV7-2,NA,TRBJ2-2,CASSLGPTGELFF,TGTGCCAGCAGCTTAGGGCCCACCGGGGAGCTGTTTTTT
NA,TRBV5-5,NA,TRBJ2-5,CASSLSQETQYF,TGTGCCAGCAGCTTGTCCCAAGAGACCCAGTACTTC
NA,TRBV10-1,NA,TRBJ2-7,CASSDWGGSRYEQYF,TGCGCCAGCAGTGATTGGGGTGGGAGTCGCTACGAGCAGTACTTC
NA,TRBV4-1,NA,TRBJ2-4,CASSQGPGRGSKNIQYF,TGCGCCAGCAGCCAAGGACCGGGGCGCGGATCCAAAAACATTCAGTACTTC
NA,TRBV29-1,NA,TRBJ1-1,CSVEIKGRSGTEAFF,TGCAGCGTTGAGATCAAGGGGAGGTCGGGCACTGAAGCTTTCTTT
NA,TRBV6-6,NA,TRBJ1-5,CASNYGDQPQHF,TGTGCCAGCAATTATGGAGATCAGCCCCAGCATTTT
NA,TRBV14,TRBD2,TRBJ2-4,CASSQPSGGSLAKNIQYF,TGTGCCAGCAGCCAGCCGAGCGGGGGGTCATTAGCCAAAAACATTCAGTACTTC
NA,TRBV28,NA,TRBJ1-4,CASSSSAFMGRGEKLFF,TGTGCCAGCAGCTCTTCGGCGTTCATGGGGCGGGGTGAAAAACTGTTTTTT
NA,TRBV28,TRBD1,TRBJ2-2,CASSPSGQGRANTGELFF,TGTGCCAGCAGCCCATCGGGACAGGGGCGCGCGAACACCGGGGAGCTGTTTTTT
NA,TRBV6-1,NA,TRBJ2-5,CASSDLFGRGVKTQYF,TGTGCCAGCAGTGATCTTTTTGGACGAGGGGTGAAGACCCAGTACTTC